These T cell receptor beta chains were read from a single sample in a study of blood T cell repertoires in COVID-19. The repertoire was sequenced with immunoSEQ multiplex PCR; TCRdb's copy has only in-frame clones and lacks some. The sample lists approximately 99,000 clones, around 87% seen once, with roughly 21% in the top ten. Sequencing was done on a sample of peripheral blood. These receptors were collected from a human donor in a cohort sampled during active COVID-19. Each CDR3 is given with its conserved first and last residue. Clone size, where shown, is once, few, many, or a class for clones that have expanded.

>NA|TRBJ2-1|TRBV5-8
CASSLGSTSGYNEQFF
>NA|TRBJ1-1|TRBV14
CASSQGATGRAFF
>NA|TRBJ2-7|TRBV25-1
CASSDWTGGYEQYF
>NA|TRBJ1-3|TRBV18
CASSEGVEGNTIYF
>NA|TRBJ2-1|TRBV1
CTSSQYRGLSGRIDNEQFF
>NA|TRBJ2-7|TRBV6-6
CASSSRSYEQYF
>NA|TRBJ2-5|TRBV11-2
CASSLDPGETQYF
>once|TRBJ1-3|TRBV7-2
CASSLVASSGNTIYF
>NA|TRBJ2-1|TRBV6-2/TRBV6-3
CASSLKSYNEQFF
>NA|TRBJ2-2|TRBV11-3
CASSPGPQEGGELFF
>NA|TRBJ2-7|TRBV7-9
CASSPGDWTGSSYEQYF
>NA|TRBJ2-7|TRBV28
CASITRDRGPYEQYF
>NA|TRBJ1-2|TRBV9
CASSSGISRLGGYTF
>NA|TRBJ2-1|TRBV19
CASSTTPSGGYNEQFF
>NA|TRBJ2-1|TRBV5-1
CASSSRSSGRANEQFF
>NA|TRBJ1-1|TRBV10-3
CAISESDRAHLEAFF
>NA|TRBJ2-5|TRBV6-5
CASSYGLHNLEAQYF
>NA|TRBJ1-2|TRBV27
CASGSYRDGYTF
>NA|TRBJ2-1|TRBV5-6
CASSSYTGGSYNEQFF
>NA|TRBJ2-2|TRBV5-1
CASSLGSGRNTGELFF
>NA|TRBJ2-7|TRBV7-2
CASSLAASGLYYEQYF
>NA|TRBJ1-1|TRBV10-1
CASSNFKTDDRGSPEAFF
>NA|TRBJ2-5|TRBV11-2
CASSRGDQETQYF
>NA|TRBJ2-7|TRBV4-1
CASSQEAGGTYEQYF
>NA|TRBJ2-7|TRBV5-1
CASSFGGTDTYEQYF
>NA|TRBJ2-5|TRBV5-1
CASTLDSWENSQYF
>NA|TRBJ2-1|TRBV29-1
CSVEGGLAAFNEQFF
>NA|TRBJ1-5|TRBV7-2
CASSPTSAGLSVQPQHF
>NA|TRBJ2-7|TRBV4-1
CASSQGREVGYEQYF
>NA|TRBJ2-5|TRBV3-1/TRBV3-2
CASSRSRETQYF
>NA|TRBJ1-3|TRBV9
CASSVEAQASSGNTIYF
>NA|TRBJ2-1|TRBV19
CASSLRGRDGNEQFF
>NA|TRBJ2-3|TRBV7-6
CASSSGLAGGRTDTQYF
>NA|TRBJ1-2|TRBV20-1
CSASTDYGYTF
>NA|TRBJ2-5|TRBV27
CASSTHRGLETQYF
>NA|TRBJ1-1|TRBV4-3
CASSDRGLKAFF
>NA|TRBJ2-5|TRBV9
CASSPRDRGIETQYF
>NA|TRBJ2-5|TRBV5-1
CASSADSQETQYF
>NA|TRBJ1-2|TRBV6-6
CASRPGQGINYGYTF
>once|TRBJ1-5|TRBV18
CASSVGIDQPQHF
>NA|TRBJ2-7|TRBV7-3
CASSPEWTGNSYEQYF
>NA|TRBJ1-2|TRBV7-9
CASSLGDRGNYGYTF
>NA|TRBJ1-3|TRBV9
CASSVTGGAGNTIYF
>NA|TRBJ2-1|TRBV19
CASSNIAGVIYEQFF
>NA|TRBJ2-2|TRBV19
CASSISVTGTGELFF
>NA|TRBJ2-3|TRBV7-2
CASGGDTDTQYF
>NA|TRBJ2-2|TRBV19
CASSAEITGELFF
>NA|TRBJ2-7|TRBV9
CASSGPSGGYEQYF
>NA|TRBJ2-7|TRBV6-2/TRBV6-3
CASSGPTSAPYEQYF
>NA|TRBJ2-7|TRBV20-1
CSASRDRVFIYEQYF
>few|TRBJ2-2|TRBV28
CASSLTQGGTGELFF
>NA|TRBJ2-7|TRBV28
CASSFSGQHYEQYF
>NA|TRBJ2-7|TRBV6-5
CASTQGTAAYEQYF
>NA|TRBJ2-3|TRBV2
CASSGRERATDTQYF
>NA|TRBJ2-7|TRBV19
CASSASGPYEQYF